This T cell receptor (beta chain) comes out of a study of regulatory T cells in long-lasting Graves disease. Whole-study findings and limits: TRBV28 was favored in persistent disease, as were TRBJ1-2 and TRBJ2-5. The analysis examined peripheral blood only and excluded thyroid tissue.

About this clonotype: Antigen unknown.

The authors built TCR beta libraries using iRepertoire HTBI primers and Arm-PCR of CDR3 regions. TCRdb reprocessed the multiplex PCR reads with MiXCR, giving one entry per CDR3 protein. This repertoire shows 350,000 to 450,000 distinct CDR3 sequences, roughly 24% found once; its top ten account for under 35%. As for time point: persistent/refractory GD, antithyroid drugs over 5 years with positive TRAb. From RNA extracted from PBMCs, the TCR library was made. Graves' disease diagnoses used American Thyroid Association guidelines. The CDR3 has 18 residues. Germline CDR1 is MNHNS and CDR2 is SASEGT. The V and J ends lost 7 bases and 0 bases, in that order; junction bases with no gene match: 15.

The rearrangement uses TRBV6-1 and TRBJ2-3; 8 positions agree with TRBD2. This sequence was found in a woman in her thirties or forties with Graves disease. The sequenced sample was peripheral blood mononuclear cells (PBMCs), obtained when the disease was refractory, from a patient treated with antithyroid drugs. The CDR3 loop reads CASNRVVQRERSTDTQYF. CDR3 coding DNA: TGTGCCAGCAACCGGGTCGTGCAGCGGGAGAGGAGCACAGATACGCAGTATTTT.